A few counts support the clone carrying this T cell receptor (beta chain). The record originates from a study of blood T cells in healthy people across ages. Primers used in a second PCR of roughly 6 to 12 cycles were a sample-barcoded 5' primer and a J-beta primer mix. Using its own MiXCR run on the 5' RACE reads, TCRdb lists one record per CDR3 protein. The top ten hold around 13% of the sample, which has about a million distinct CDR3 sequences, less than 45% seen once. CDR3 length equals 16 residues. CDR1 and CDR2 from the germline V gene are SGHAT and FQNNGV. Trimming shortened V by 4 bases and J by 0 bases, and 15 bases separated the two germline ends.

The chain is built from TRBV11-2 and TRBJ2-5; tentative D call: TRBD1 (5 bases). The sequenced sample was blood. The TCR was taken from a man aged 18 to 30 in good health. The CDR3 sequence is CASSYQEGAYQETQYF. CDR3 DNA sequence: TGTGCCAGCAGCTATCAAGAAGGGGCGTACCAAGAGACCCAGTACTTC.